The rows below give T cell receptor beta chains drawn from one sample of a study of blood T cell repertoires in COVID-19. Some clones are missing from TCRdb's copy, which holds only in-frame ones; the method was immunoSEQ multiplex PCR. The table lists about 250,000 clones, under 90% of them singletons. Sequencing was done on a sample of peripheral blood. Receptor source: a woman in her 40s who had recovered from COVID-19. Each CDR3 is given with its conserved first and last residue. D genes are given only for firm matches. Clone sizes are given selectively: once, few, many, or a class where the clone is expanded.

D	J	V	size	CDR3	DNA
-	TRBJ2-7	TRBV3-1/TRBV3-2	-	CASSQRGTGTGEQYF	TGTGCCAGCAGCCAAAGGGGTACAGGGACCGGCGAGCAGTACTTC
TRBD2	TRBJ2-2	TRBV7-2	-	CASSRSPGGTGELFF	TGTGCCAGCAGCCGCTCCCCGGGGGGCACCGGGGAGCTGTTTTTT
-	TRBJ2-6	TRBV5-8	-	CASSLLTGGANVLTF	TGTGCCAGCAGCTTACTTACGGGGGGGGCCAACGTCCTGACTTTC
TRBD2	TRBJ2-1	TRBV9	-	CASSVMAGGPNEQFF	TGTGCCAGCAGCGTTATGGCGGGAGGGCCGAATGAGCAGTTCTTC
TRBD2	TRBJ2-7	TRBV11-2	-	CASSLQLAGTYEQYF	TGTGCCAGCAGCTTACAACTAGCGGGAACCTACGAGCAGTACTTC
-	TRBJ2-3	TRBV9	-	CASSVNTVGTDTQYF	TGTGCCAGCAGCGTAAACACAGTGGGCACAGATACGCAGTATTTT
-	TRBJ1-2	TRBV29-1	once	CSVQVGAYGYTF	TGCAGCGTACAAGTGGGAGCGTATGGCTACACCTTC
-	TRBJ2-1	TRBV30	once	CAWSLGGKNEQFF	TGTGCCTGGTCCCTAGGCGGTAAAAATGAGCAGTTCTTC
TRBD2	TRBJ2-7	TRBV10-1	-	CASSDVEGGLADSYEQYF	TGCGCCAGCAGTGATGTTGAGGGGGGACTAGCGGACTCCTACGAGCAGTACTTC
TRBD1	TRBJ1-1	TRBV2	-	CASRAGGWTEAFF	TGTGCCAGCAGAGCAGGGGGGTGGACTGAAGCTTTCTTT
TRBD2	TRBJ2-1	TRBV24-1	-	CATSESTSGRVYEQFF	TGTGCCACCAGTGAGTCCACTAGCGGGAGGGTCTATGAGCAGTTCTTC
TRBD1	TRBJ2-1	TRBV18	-	CASSPPGDSSYNEQFF	TGTGCCAGCTCACCACCAGGGGACAGCTCCTACAATGAGCAGTTCTTC
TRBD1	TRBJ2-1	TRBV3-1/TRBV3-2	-	CASSPWTGDYNEQFF	TGTGCCAGCAGCCCGTGGACAGGGGACTACAATGAGCAGTTCTTC
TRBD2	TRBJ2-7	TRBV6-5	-	CASRPALAEPHEQYF	TGTGCCAGCAGACCCGCGCTAGCGGAGCCTCACGAGCAGTACTTC
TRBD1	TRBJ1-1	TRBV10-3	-	CAISESQGLGIEAFF	TGTGCCATCAGTGAATCACAGGGGCTGGGGATTGAAGCTTTCTTT
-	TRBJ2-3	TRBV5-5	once	CASSLGQISTDTQYF	TGTGCCAGCAGCTTGGGACAGATTAGCACAGATACGCAGTATTTT
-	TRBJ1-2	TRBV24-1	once	CATSDPGTIGYTF	TGTGCCACCAGTGATCCCGGGACAATTGGCTACACCTTC
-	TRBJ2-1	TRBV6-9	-	CASEEGPMGEQFF	TGTGCCAGCGAGGAGGGACCAATGGGGGAGCAGTTCTTC
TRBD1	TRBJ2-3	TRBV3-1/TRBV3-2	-	CASSNRGRWTDTQYF	TGTGCCAGCAGCAACAGGGGGCGGTGGACAGATACGCAGTATTTT
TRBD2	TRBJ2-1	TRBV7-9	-	CASSLGTASGFYNEQFF	TGTGCCAGCAGCTTAGGCACGGCTAGCGGATTCTACAATGAGCAGTTCTTC
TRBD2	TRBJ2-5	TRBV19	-	CASSMTSGSEAQYF	TGTGCCAGTAGTATGACTAGCGGGAGTGAGGCCCAGTACTTC
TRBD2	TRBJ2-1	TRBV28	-	CARLAVVYNEQFF	TGTGCCAGACTAGCGGTGGTCTACAATGAGCAGTTCTTC
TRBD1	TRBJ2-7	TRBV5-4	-	CASSPGQGPSYEQYF	TGTGCCAGCAGCCCAGGACAGGGCCCGTCCTACGAGCAGTACTTC
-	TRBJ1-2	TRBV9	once	CASSVSPDTSNYGYTF	TGTGCCAGCAGCGTATCCCCGGACACATCTAACTATGGCTACACCTTC
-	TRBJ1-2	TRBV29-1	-	CSVGEPGGYGYTF	TGCAGCGTCGGGGAGCCTGGAGGGTATGGCTACACCTTC
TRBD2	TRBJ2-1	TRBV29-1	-	CSVDGLAGYNEQFF	TGCAGCGTTGACGGTCTAGCGGGCTACAATGAGCAGTTCTTC
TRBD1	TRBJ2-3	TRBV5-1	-	CASSLGGTGADTQYF	TGCGCCAGCAGCTTGGGGGGGACAGGGGCGGATACGCAGTATTTT
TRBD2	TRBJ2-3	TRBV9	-	CASSISAGGTDTQYF	TGTGCCAGCAGCATATCAGCGGGAGGCACAGATACGCAGTATTTT
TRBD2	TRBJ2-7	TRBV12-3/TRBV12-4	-	CASSPTSSYEQYF	TGTGCCAGCAGTCCGACTAGCAGCTACGAGCAGTACTTC
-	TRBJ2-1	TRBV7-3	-	CASSLVSYNEQFF	TGTGCCAGCAGCTTAGTCTCTTACAATGAGCAGTTCTTC
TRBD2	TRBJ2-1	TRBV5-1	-	CASSLVAGSEQFF	TGCGCCAGCAGCTTAGTAGCGGGGTCGGAGCAGTTCTTC
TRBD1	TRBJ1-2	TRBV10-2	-	CASSEDRGYGYTF	TGCGCCAGCAGTGAGGACAGGGGCTATGGCTACACCTTC
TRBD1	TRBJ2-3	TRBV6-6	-	CASSYSGQSTDTQYF	TGTGCCAGCAGTTACTCGGGACAGAGCACAGATACGCAGTATTTT
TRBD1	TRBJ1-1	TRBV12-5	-	CASGLVTGAGGNTEAFF	TGTGCTAGTGGTTTGGTAACGGGGGCAGGGGGGAACACTGAAGCTTTCTTT
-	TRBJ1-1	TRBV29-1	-	CSVVPNSGNTEAFF	TGCAGCGTTGTGCCCAATAGTGGGAACACTGAAGCTTTCTTT
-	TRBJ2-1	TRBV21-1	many	CASSKDREKSGNNEQFF	TGTGCCAGCAGCAAAGACAGGGAAAAGAGCGGGAACAATGAGCAGTTCTTC
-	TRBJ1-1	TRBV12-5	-	CASGTDRSPTVNTEAFF	TGTGCTAGTGGTACGGACAGATCCCCTACTGTGAACACTGAAGCTTTCTTT
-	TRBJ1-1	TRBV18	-	CASSPPTAMNTEAFF	TGTGCCAGCTCACCCCCGACAGCCATGAACACTGAAGCTTTCTTT
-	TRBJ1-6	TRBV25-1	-	CASSESEASPLHF	TGTGCCAGCAGTGAATCGGAGGCTTCACCCCTCCACTTT
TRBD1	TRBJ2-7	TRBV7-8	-	CASSPPRDRVYEQYF	TGTGCCAGCAGCCCCCCCCGGGACAGGGTCTACGAGCAGTACTTC
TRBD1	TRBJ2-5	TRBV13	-	CASSFDRAAETQYF	TGTGCCAGCAGCTTTGACAGGGCCGCAGAGACCCAGTACTTC
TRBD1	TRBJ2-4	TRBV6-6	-	CASSHGQGAKNIQYF	TGTGCCAGCAGTCACGGACAGGGGGCAAAAAACATTCAGTACTTC
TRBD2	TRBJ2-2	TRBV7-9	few	CASSSGLASNTGELFF	TGTGCCAGCAGCAGCGGACTAGCGTCGAACACCGGGGAGCTGTTTTTT
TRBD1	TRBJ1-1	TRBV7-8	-	CASNSFGQGLNTEAFF	TGTGCCAGCAATTCTTTCGGACAGGGTTTGAACACTGAAGCTTTCTTT
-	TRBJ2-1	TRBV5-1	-	CASSQHYISGAYNEQFF	TGCGCCAGCAGTCAACATTACATATCGGGAGCCTACAATGAGCAGTTCTTC
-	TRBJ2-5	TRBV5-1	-	CASSLGRGPLREETQYF	TGCGCCAGCAGCTTGGGGCGGGGTCCGCTAAGGGAAGAGACCCAGTACTTC
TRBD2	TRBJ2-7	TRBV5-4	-	CASSPPGGEQYF	TGTGCCAGCAGCCCCCCGGGGGGGGAGCAGTACTTC
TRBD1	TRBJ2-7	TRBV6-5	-	CASSYSGQGAREQYF	TGTGCCAGCAGTTACTCCGGACAGGGGGCGCGGGAGCAGTACTTC
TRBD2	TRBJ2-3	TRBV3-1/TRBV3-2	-	CASSPSGGGRITDTQYF	TGTGCCAGCAGCCCCAGCGGAGGCGGGAGGATCACAGATACGCAGTATTTT
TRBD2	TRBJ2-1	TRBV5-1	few	CASSLSSGRNEQFF	TGCGCCAGCAGCTTGTCTAGCGGGAGAAATGAGCAGTTCTTC
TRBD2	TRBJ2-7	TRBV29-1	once	CSARTSHTYEQYF	TGCAGCGCTCGGACTAGTCATACCTACGAGCAGTACTTC
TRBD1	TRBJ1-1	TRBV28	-	CASSLPGGGSMNTEAFF	TGTGCCAGCAGTCTCCCAGGAGGGGGCTCAATGAACACTGAAGCTTTCTTT
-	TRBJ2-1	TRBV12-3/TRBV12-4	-	CASTLLKGDEQFF	TGTGCCAGCACCCTCCTAAAGGGGGATGAGCAGTTCTTC
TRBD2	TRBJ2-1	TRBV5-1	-	CASSATLAGIPSSYNEQFF	TGCGCCAGCAGCGCCACGTTAGCGGGTATACCAAGCTCCTACAATGAGCAGTTCTTC
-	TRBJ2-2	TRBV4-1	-	CASSQEGSATGGELFF	TGCGCCAGCAGCCAAGAAGGATCAGCTACGGGCGGGGAGCTGTTTTTT
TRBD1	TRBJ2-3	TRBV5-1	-	CASSGTGPVDTQYF	TGCGCCAGCAGCGGGACAGGGCCGGTAGATACGCAGTATTTT
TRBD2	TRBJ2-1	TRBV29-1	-	CSVDTSGGATDEQFF	TGCAGCGTTGACACTAGCGGGGGGGCAACAGATGAGCAGTTCTTC
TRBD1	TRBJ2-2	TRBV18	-	CASETGVRTGELFF	TGTGCCAGCGAGACAGGGGTCCGGACCGGGGAGCTGTTTTTT
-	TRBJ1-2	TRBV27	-	CASSLSMARGWGYTF	TGTGCCAGCAGTTTATCTATGGCCAGGGGCTGGGGCTACACCTTC
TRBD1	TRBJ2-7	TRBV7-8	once	CASSLRRDRQGGNYEQYF	TGTGCCAGCAGCTTAAGACGCGACCGACAGGGGGGCAACTACGAGCAGTACTTC